The subject of this entry is one T cell receptor (beta chain). No antigen is known for it. Qualities for individual bases were not recorded, and no much larger clone is one base off. This entry belongs to a study of OX40 agonist ivuxolimab in advanced cancers. About the full investigation: Ivuxolimab was a fully human IgG2 agonistic monoclonal antibody targeting the costimulatory receptor OX40 (CD134). Intravenous ivuxolimab was administered to patients every 2 weeks at six dose levels: 0.01, 0.1, 0.3, 1.5, 3 and 10 mg/kg. Of the approximately 53 patients in dose escalation, about 20 had hepatocellular carcinoma, some 15 had melanoma, 9 had renal cell carcinoma and 9 had head and neck cancer. In the dose-escalation cohort, 70% to 85% of patients were male, and the mean age was roughly 60 years with a range of roughly 23 to 90. Prior anti-PD-1, anti-PD-L1 or anti-CTLA-4 therapy was permitted, and checkpoint inhibitors had been received by less than 45% of dose-escalation patients. Partial responses occurred in three dose-escalation patients, of whom one had hepatocellular carcinoma and two had cutaneous melanoma. The point of sequencing TCRbeta in the periphery was to test whether ivuxolimab changed TCR sequence diversity and drove clonal T-cell expansion. The paper covers the monotherapy dose-escalation part of the phase I ivuxolimab trial, which included N ≈ 52 patients. Study-wide conclusions, independent of this receptor: At doses from 0.1 to 3.0 mg/kg, clonal expansion was seen in both CD4+ and CD8+ blood T cells between baseline and week 6. Which antigens the clonally expanded peripheral T cells were specific for was not determined. In the 0.1-3.0 mg/kg groups, partial responders had among the lowest normalized peripheral clonal expansion, particularly in CD8+ T cells. Low levels of normalized T-cell clonal expansion were also seen in some patients who did not respond. On average, CD8+ T cells showed more expanded clones than CD4+ T cells after ivuxolimab.

The trial excluded patients who had a history of autoimmune disease or who were on systemic immunosuppression. Peripheral blood for TCR sequencing was collected from all dose cohorts at baseline, on cycle 4 day 1, and on cycle 7 day 1. The samples were taken from a phase I, first-in-human, multicenter, open-label dose-escalation trial of ivuxolimab. Adults with locally advanced or metastatic melanoma, renal cell, hepatocellular, or head and neck squamous cell carcinoma were enrolled in the trial. Before TCR sequencing, CD4+ T cells and CD8+ T cells were sorted from peripheral blood as separate populations. For sequencing of the TCRbeta CDR3 region, genomic DNA was extracted from the sorted cells. The immunoSEQ Assay was used to sequence the TCRbeta CDR3 regions. In TCRdb, the immuneACCESS table is reduced to in-frame sequences with V and J assigned. These tables do not hold every clone; where another copy was compared, an unresolved V gene accounts for under half, and the others remain unexplained. A total of 65,000 to 95,000 clones appear in this sample, around 86% of them only once. The biggest ten clones account for 6.5% to 7.5% of the sample.

The germline V gene (reference sequence) sets CDR1 to GTSNPN and CDR2 to SVGIG. The V end gives up 2 bases and the J end 7 bases, leaving 3 bases in the junction not matched to a gene. The CDR3 runs 13 residues from the cysteine to the phenylalanine. This entry keeps only the CDR3 DNA: 39 bases, framed from base 1. This sequence uses TRBV30 and TRBJ1-4, and 8 bases in between align with TRBD1. The clonotype was recovered from an adult with an advanced solid tumor such as melanoma, head and neck, liver or kidney cancer. The starting material was CD4+ or CD8+ T cells sorted from blood, obtained in a trial of the OX40 agonist ivuxolimab. The nucleotides are TGTGCCTGGAGTCAGGGGGCGGCTGAAAAACTGTTTTTT. Its protein product is CAWSQGAAEKLFF.